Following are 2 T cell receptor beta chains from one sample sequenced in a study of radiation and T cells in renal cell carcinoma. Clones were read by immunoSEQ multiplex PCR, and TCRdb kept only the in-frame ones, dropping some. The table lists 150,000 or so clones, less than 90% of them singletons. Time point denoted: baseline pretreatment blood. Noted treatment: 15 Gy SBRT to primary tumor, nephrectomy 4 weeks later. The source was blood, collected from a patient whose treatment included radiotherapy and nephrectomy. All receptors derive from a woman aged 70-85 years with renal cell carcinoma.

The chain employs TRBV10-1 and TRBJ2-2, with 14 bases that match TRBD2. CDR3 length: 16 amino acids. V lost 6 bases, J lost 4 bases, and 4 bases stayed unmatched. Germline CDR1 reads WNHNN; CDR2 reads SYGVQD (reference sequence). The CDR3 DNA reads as TGCGCCAGCAGGACTAGCGGGGGGGCGAGCACCGGGGAGCTGTTTTTT. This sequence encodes CASRTSGGASTGELFF.

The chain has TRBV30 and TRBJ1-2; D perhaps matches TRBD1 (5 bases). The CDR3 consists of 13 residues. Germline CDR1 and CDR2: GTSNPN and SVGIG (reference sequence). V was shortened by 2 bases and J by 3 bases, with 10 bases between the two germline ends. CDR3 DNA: TGTGCCTGGAGTCCGGGACGTGACTATGGCTACACCTTC. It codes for CAWSPGRDYGYTF.